The rows below give T cell receptor beta chains drawn from one sample of a study of glioma-infiltrating T cells after dendritic cell vaccination. Using immunoSEQ multiplex PCR, the repertoire was profiled, and TCRdb retains in-frame clones only, with some absent. The sample lists about 90,000 clones, 75% to 90% occurring once. The material was blood, obtained after dendritic cell vaccination. These receptors all stem from a human donor with glioblastoma. Both conserved end residues are part of each CDR3. D genes are given only for firm matches.

TRBJ2-2 . TRBV2 CASSAGNTGELFF
TRBJ1-1 . TRBV5-1 CASSFNSGGENTEAFF
TRBJ2-2 TRBD1 TRBV18 CASSRQGNTGELFF
TRBJ2-7 TRBD1 TRBV29-1 CSVTGASYEQYF
TRBJ1-4 . TRBV6-5 CASSYAGVGEKLFF
TRBJ2-5 TRBD2 TRBV5-4 CASSTSVGETQYF
TRBJ1-2 . TRBV2 CAGARNPRTSDYGYTF
TRBJ2-7 TRBD2 TRBV7-2 CASSPTTGSGTSYEQYF
TRBJ1-2 . TRBV29-1 CSVEEGGYTF
TRBJ2-2 TRBD2 TRBV2 CASSGLRLAETGELFF
TRBJ2-7 TRBD2 TRBV2 CASSEERGGTPIWF
TRBJ2-2 TRBD2 TRBV27 CASSPGLAGFTGELFF
TRBJ1-1 . TRBV15 CATSSQVAQDEAFF
TRBJ1-1 . TRBV2 CASSEGSGGSTEAFF
TRBJ2-1 . TRBV7-9 CASSSSGQGGNEQFF
TRBJ1-2 . TRBV19 CASSPSLGYTF
TRBJ1-1 . TRBV19 CASSLLQGGDTEAFF
TRBJ2-5 TRBD2 TRBV4-1 CASSQEWTSGGYQETQYF
TRBJ1-6 . TRBV5-1 CASSLIHLENSPLHF
TRBJ1-1 . TRBV27 CASASSGTEAFF
TRBJ2-7 . TRBV7-9 CASSPRQVSYEQYF
TRBJ2-5 TRBD2 TRBV5-1 CASSFSGGAETQYF
TRBJ1-2 TRBD1 TRBV19 CASRRTGGLSYGYTF
TRBJ2-5 . TRBV14 CASSPWSGDQETQYF
TRBJ2-1 TRBD2 TRBV11-2 CASSLMSSGALYNEQFF
TRBJ1-5 . TRBV10-3 CAISEAGNNQPQHF
TRBJ2-3 TRBD2 TRBV5-6 CASSLGEGRLTDTQYF
TRBJ1-1 . TRBV7-9 CASSAGNTEAFF
TRBJ2-5 TRBD2 TRBV30 CACQLAGGEETQYF
TRBJ2-7 . TRBV7-2 CASSLLGPGSGEQYF
TRBJ2-2 . TRBV2 CASSNTWPGELFF
TRBJ2-1 . TRBV27 CASSSSGVSYNEQFF
TRBJ1-5 . TRBV4-1 CASSQDPSAGSHQPQHF
TRBJ2-1 . TRBV6-1 CASSELRGNEQFF
TRBJ2-7 . TRBV10-3 CAISDSLPREQYF
TRBJ1-5 . TRBV10-3 CAISGLGNQPQHF
TRBJ2-7 . TRBV2 CASSINNPTVDEQYF
TRBJ2-5 . TRBV11-3 CASSVQGEQETQYF
TRBJ2-3 . TRBV5-6 CASSLMSGWDTDTQYF
TRBJ1-4 TRBD1 TRBV5-1 CASSLGQGNEKLFF
TRBJ2-7 TRBD1 TRBV30 CAWSVGQGADEQYF
TRBJ2-5 TRBD1 TRBV5-1 CASSGGQGYQETQYF
TRBJ2-2 TRBD2 TRBV4-2 CASSQVSSGGPNTGELFF
TRBJ1-1 . TRBV6-6 CASSSRGQNTEAFF
TRBJ1-1 . TRBV9 CASSSLSGHTEAFF
TRBJ2-2 . TRBV5-6 CASSWGGPGELFF
TRBJ2-3 TRBD2 TRBV2 CARLGTSGEDTQYF
TRBJ2-5 . TRBV6-1 CASSVRAGISTQYF
TRBJ2-7 TRBD1 TRBV11-2 CASSLDRVDEQYF
TRBJ1-2 . TRBV19 CASSIAAEFTNYGYTF
TRBJ1-1 . TRBV27 CASSLQSLRNTEAFF
TRBJ1-1 . TRBV5-6 CASSPDKTFEAFF
TRBJ1-5 . TRBV5-1 CASSSSGVNSNQPQHF
TRBJ2-3 . TRBV5-6 CASSLGPGDTQYF
TRBJ1-2 TRBD1 TRBV2 CARRTGLANYGYTF
TRBJ2-2 TRBD2 TRBV7-3 CASSLNAGGTTGELFF
TRBJ1-2 . TRBV6-5 CASSSGDVYGYTF